The present T cell receptor (beta chain) was sequenced within a study of beta chain features in type 1 diabetes. The CDR3 runs 13 residues. Between the trimmed V and J ends, which lost 4 bases and 8 bases, there was a span of 14 bases. Germline CDR1 reads SEHNR; CDR2 reads FQNEAQ (reference sequence). This clone was observed a few times. What it binds is not known. All of the isolated RNA was reverse transcribed, so expressed TCRB transcripts were sequenced. TCRdb's table, derived via immunoSEQ multiplex PCR, lists solely in-frame clones and lacks some. The data contain around 160,000 clones, 40% to 60% of them singletons. Study results and limitations: cDNA-based reads could over-represent cells with high TCR expression. Healthy donors had naive, central memory and Treg TCRB repertoires that appeared less similar than those seen among patients.

Sequenced input: Tregs from blood. The sequence derives from a man aged 18-30 years in good health. The chain carries TRBV7-9 and TRBJ1-2; the D gene is possibly TRBD1 (6 bases). The CDR3 loop reads CASSSAGVKGYTF. The DNA of the CDR3 is TGTGCCAGCAGCTCGGCAGGGGTTAAAGGCTACACCTTC.